The TCR beta chain described here comes from a study of blood T cell repertoires in COVID-19. In the original processing: Reference gene primer amplification gave nucleated cell count estimates. Using immunoSEQ multiplex PCR, the repertoire was profiled, and TCRdb retains in-frame clones only, with some absent. D and trimming were read from the DNA, whereas the V and J calls and clone size are those reported in that table. The table lists some 200,000 clones, approximately 87% of them singletons. The CDR3 loop spans 16 amino acids. Germline assignment: CDR1 SEHNR and CDR2 FQNEAQ (reference sequence). V gave up 7 bases and J gave up 4 bases; unmatched junction bases: 10.

Sequencing input: peripheral blood. The receptor was isolated from a woman aged 45-65 years with acute or convalescent COVID-19. The chain joins TRBV7-9 to TRBJ2-2, with 9 bases that match TRBD2. CDR3 loop: CASILGGGRATGELFF. CDR3 nucleotide sequence: TGTGCCAGCATCCTAGGTGGCGGGAGGGCCACCGGGGAGCTGTTTTTT. The whole variable domain, remainder taken from reference TRBV7-9 and TRBJ2-2, is DTGVSQNPRHKITKRGQNVTFRCDPISEHNRLYWYRQTLGQGPEFLTYFQNEAQLEKSRLLSDRFSAERPKGSFSTLEIQRTEQGDSAMYLCASILGGGRATGELFFGEGSRLTVL.